The following is a T cell receptor (beta chain) sequence with its context. Its antigen is unidentified. Relative to the germline gene, one junction end is altered; a read error may explain this. Memory CD4+ T cells were sorted as CD4+CD45RO+CD25- cells. Germline loops: CDR1 SGHRS, CDR2 YFSETQ. The CDR3 length is 15 residues. Study-level results: In terms of TCR gene usage, tumor memory CD4+ T cells clustered together with blood and lymph node memory CD4+ cells, as well as with lymph node naive CD4+ cells. Whole repertoires were not studied in the larger cohort, only one V-J beta rearrangement.

After constant-region reverse-primer amplification, full-length variable regions underwent semi-nested PCR with Nested Universal Primer A. One entry per CDR3 protein, called by TCRdb with MiXCR from the 5' RACE reads. The table shows about 43,000 distinct CDR3 sequences, with less than 35% occurring only once. The TCR comes from a female donor with breast cancer. Material for sequencing was memory CD4+ T cells sorted from a lymph node. Noted subset: memory CD4+ T cells, CD4+CD45RO+CD25-. V is TRBV5-1 and J is TRBJ2-4; 8 nucleotides align to TRBD1. The CDR3 DNA is TGCGCCAGCAGCTTAGTGACAGGGGCCTCGGACATTCAGAACTTC. This encodes CASSLVTGASDIQNF.